The T cell receptor (beta chain) under discussion was sequenced for a study of blood T cell repertoires in COVID-19 (dated by TCRdb to 2020 to 2022). About the full investigation: Collaborator samples came from the United States, Italy and Spain and covered acute and convalescent phases of COVID-19. The samples were drawn from the first 160 participants of the ongoing ImmuneRACE study and from 1,254 subjects provided by 6 global collaborators. Deeply sampled blood TCRbeta repertoires from subjects exposed to, actively infected with, or recovered from COVID-19 were included in the dataset. HLA class I and class II types, where available, came from metadata supplied by the sample provider rather than from assay-based typing. The material from the prospective study consisted of cDNA or gDNA derived from T cells, B-cell-depleted T cells, or PBMCs. The repertoires were released in a freely available public database meant as a resource for research on the immune response to SARS-CoV-2. Sample metadata almost always included a de-identified subject ID, COVID-19 status, age in years and sex. The full study reports these points: The quantity of clinical and demographic metadata differed by source and by participant and was supplied without curation.

TCRbeta CDR3 regions were amplified from genomic DNA by means of the immunoSEQ Assay, a bias-controlled multiplex PCR. Per the original workflow: The number of nucleated cells in each sample was estimated by amplification of reference gene primers within the assay. To quantify the absolute abundance of each unique TCRbeta CDR3 rearrangement, sequence reads were collapsed and filtered. For each sample, productive Simpson clonality was calculated as the square root of Simpson's diversity index across productive rearrangements. The table was pulled from immuneACCESS by TCRdb, which kept in-frame rearrangements only. Such tables lose some clones; where checked, under half of the loss comes from unresolved V genes, and the rest has no known cause. That table supplies the V and J calls and clone size; D and trimming were determined from the DNA. In all, the sample holds roughly 300,000 clones, and about 90% of those were seen once. The biggest ten clones account for roughly 6.7% of the sample.

For this clone: No antigen is known for it. The record has no base qualities; no much larger clone is one base away.

Another Seattle source contributed samples from volunteer blood donors who had recovered from COVID-19. Whole blood was collected in K2EDTA tubes by collaborating institutions according to the institutions' own protocols. For TCRbeta analysis, collaborators shipped samples as frozen whole blood, isolated PBMCs, or DNA extracted from either of those sample types. The V end loses 6 bases and the J end loses 4 bases, and a stretch of 13 bases separates them. The germline V gene (reference sequence) sets CDR1 to MNHEY and CDR2 to SMNVEV. The CDR3 has 14 amino acids, counting the end cysteine and phenylalanine. The entry retains the CDR3 DNA only, 42 bases that are in frame from base 1.

The receptor comes from a man between 18 and 35 years old who had recovered from COVID-19. Rearrangement joined TRBV27 to TRBJ1-5, with a weak D call of TRBD1 (5 bases match). Sequenced material: peripheral blood. The sequenced DNA: TGTGCCAGCAGACCCAGGGAGGCGAATCAGCCCCAGCATTTT. Translation gives CASRPREANQPQHF.